This T cell receptor (beta chain) was obtained from a study of T-cell reconstitution after alpha-beta-depleted transplantation in children. This clonotype has ten or more counts. Construction of the TCRbeta library involved unique molecular identifiers. MiXCR, run by TCRdb on the PCR reads, gives a single entry per CDR3 protein. In the table there are roughly 500,000 distinct CDR3 sequences, approximately 13% of which are singletons. Trimming removed 6 bases from V and 6 bases from J, with 16 bases in between. Germline lookup yields CDR1 SGHVS and CDR2 FNYEAQ. This CDR3 comprises 14 residues. The TCR comes from a human donor who donated a stem cell graft to a child with combined immunodeficiency. This rearrangement joins TRBV7-6 to TRBJ2-3; no definite D call. The material sequenced was PBMCs from the stem cell graft donor, taken from the stem cell graft. CDR3 sequence (DNA): TGTGCCAGCAGGAGTGACCAGTTTGTCGATACGCAGTATTTT. It specifies CASRSDQFVDTQYF.